The clone carrying this TCR beta chain was detected only a few times. As yet, its antigen is unknown. Deletions cut 4 bases from V and 3 bases from J, with 13 bases between. The CDR3 spans 14 residues. Germline V gene lookup returns CDR1 SGHNT and CDR2 YYREEE (reference sequence). The record originates from a study of cytotoxic CD8 clonotypes in ibrutinib-treated CLL. Background on the study: The response samples were taken once patients had been treated for a median of approximately twelve months, range 6 to 36.

Study-wide results and caveats: Samples were collected at differing times from sustained-remission and progressing patients. T-cell clonality at baseline went above that of age-matched healthy donors and rose and fell with circulating CD8+ T-cell counts.

The assay was immunoSEQ multiplex PCR, and TCRdb's table has in-frame clones only and misses some. The sample shows a few hundred thousand clones, 60% to 80% of them seen only once. The sample was PBMCs, taken after 36 months of ibrutinib treatment. This clonotype was obtained from a human donor with chronic lymphocytic leukemia. The chain recombines TRBV5-4 with TRBJ1-1, with D maybe TRBD1 (5 bases). The CDR3 DNA reads TGTGCCAGCAGCCGCACAGGAAAGGACACTGAAGCTTTCTTT. It codes for CASSRTGKDTEAFF. The full variable domain, rest sourced from reference TRBV5-4 and TRBJ1-1, is ETGVTQSPTHLIKTRGQQVTLRCSSQSGHNTVSWYQQALGQGPQFIFQYYREEENGRGNFPPRFSGLQFPNYSSELNVNALELDDSALYLCASSRTGKDTEAFFGQGTRLTVV.